A single sample is the source of the 5 T cell receptor beta chains below, sequenced in a study of spatial heterogeneity in lung cancer. Study-level findings and limits: In tumors, expanded intratumoral alpha and beta TCR counts tracked mutation counts.

TCRdb passed the 5' RACE reads through MiXCR, listing each CDR3 protein once. The table has 20,000 to 30,000 distinct CDR3 sequences, roughly 9% seen once. The time point denotes: sample taken at primary tumor resection. Their recognized antigens are unknown. The sample here was lung tumor tissue, taken at surgery. The receptors shown here come from a male donor with early-stage non-small cell lung cancer.

This clonotype is deemed medium-sized. This chain joins TRBV7-2 and TRBJ2-3; D uncertain. V was pared by 0 bases and J by 2 bases, with 9 bases between. CDR1 and CDR2 (germline): SGHTA, FQGNSA. This CDR3 is 15 amino acids long. CDR3 sequence (DNA): TGTGCCAGCAGCTTAGCGGCCGGCTCCACAGATACGCAGTATTTT. Its translation: CASSLAAGSTDTQYF.

This clonotype was seen ten or more times. This sequence joins TRBV12-3 or TRBV12-4 and TRBJ1-2, with D perhaps TRBD1 (5 bases). V shed 11 bases and J shed 6 bases, with 19 bases lying between them. The CDR3 is 13 amino acids. CDR3 coding DNA: TGTGCCCTCCGGGGGGAGGGAGTCGATGGCTACACCTTC. It specifies CALRGEGVDGYTF.

Sample share makes this clonotype medium-sized. The gene calls are TRBV28 and TRBJ2-7, with TRBD2 matching over 8 bases. Germline values: CDR1 MDHEN, CDR2 SYDVKM. J gave up 4 bases and V 9 bases, and 11 bases lay outside the gene matches. The CDR3 is 14 amino acids. CDR3 coding DNA: TGTGCCAGTCAATCCGGGACTAGGCTTTACGAGCAGTACTTC. This codes for CASQSGTRLYEQYF.

The chain joins TRBV5-1 to TRBJ2-3; D call uncertain. The ends were cut back, 0 bases at V and 2 bases at J, with 10 bases in the middle. The CDR3 has 15 residues. The V gene's germline CDR1 is SGHRS and CDR2 YFSETQ. CDR3 in DNA: TGCGCCAGCAGCTTGGAGGGCGGAGACACAGATACGCAGTATTTT. The encoded protein is CASSLEGGDTDTQYF.

The chain is built from TRBV9 and TRBJ2-2, with TRBD2 matching 7 bases. CDR3 size: 15 residues. Trimming cost V 0 bases and J 5 bases; bases outside gene matches: 4. Germline-derived CDR1 and CDR2 are SGDLS and YYNGEE. CDR3 DNA sequence: TGTGCCAGCAGCGTAGGGGGACTACTAACCGGGGAGCTGTTTTTT. Protein sequence: CASSVGGLLTGELFF.